Listed below are T cell receptor beta chains from one sample, sequenced in a study. TCRdb redid the calling of the multiplex PCR reads with MiXCR, one entry per CDR3 protein. In the table there are under 850 distinct CDR3 sequences, more than 10% of which are singletons. The sequenced sample was naive CD4+ T cells sorted from blood. All receptors come from a female donor with breast cancer. Both conserved end residues are part of each CDR3. The D gene is left open where the match is weak. Rows may omit the clone size; those that give it use once, few, many or a size class.

v_gene	abundance	d_gene	j_gene	CDR3aa	CDR3nt
TRBV12-3/TRBV12-4	many	-	TRBJ1-2	CASTKGDYGYTF	TGTGCCAGCACAAAGGGAGATTATGGCTACACCTTC
TRBV12-3/TRBV12-4	large	-	TRBJ1-2	CATDTLLYGYTF	TGTGCCACCGACACGTTACTCTATGGCTACACCTTC
TRBV12-3/TRBV12-4	-	TRBD1	TRBJ1-2	CASSPTGDAAGYTF	TGTGCCAGCAGTCCTACAGGGGATGCCGCTGGCTACACCTTC
TRBV12-3/TRBV12-4	-	-	TRBJ1-2	CASNHRRGGDGYTF	TGTGCCAGCAATCACCGAAGGGGTGGGGATGGCTACACCTTC
TRBV12-3/TRBV12-4	-	TRBD1	TRBJ1-2	CASSSTGTYGYTF	TGTGCCAGCAGTTCGACAGGGACCTATGGCTACACCTTC
TRBV12-3/TRBV12-4	medium-sized	-	TRBJ1-2	CASSLSQGRDYGYTF	TGTGCCAGCAGTTTAAGCCAGGGGAGGGACTATGGCTACACCTTC
TRBV12-3/TRBV12-4	medium-sized	-	TRBJ1-2	CASSQGFYGYTF	TGTGCCAGCAGCCAAGGGTTTTATGGCTACACCTTC
TRBV12-3/TRBV12-4	-	-	TRBJ1-2	CASSPTGRGGYTF	TGTGCCAGCAGCCCCACAGGCCGTGGCGGCTACACCTTC
TRBV12-3/TRBV12-4	medium-sized	-	TRBJ1-2	CASSLQRYKGYTF	TGTGCCAGCAGTCTCCAGCGTTACAAGGGCTACACCTTC
TRBV12-3/TRBV12-4	large	-	TRBJ1-2	CASSFGSGVYGYTF	TGTGCCAGCAGTTTTGGAAGTGGGGTCTATGGCTACACCTTC
TRBV12-3/TRBV12-4	medium-sized	TRBD1	TRBJ1-2	CASSRGTVNYGYTF	TGTGCCAGCAGTCGCGGGACAGTTAACTATGGCTACACCTTC
TRBV12-3/TRBV12-4	medium-sized	TRBD1	TRBJ1-2	CASSPGQGLRDRGVMNYGYTF	TGTGCCAGCAGCCCCGGTCAGGGCCTCCGGGACAGGGGAGTGATGAACTATGGCTACACCTTC
TRBV12-3/TRBV12-4	medium-sized	-	TRBJ1-2	CASRLEGRGYGYTF	TGTGCCAGCAGGCTCGAAGGCAGGGGCTATGGCTACACCTTC
TRBV12-3/TRBV12-4	large	-	TRBJ1-2	CASRDRRQGYGYTF	TGTGCCAGCAGGGACCGGAGGCAGGGCTATGGCTACACCTTC
TRBV12-3/TRBV12-4	medium-sized	-	TRBJ1-2	CASSLRGQNKGYTF	TGTGCCAGCAGTTTAAGGGGACAAAATAAAGGCTACACCTTC
TRBV12-3/TRBV12-4	medium-sized	-	TRBJ1-2	CASSLQENYGYTF	TGTGCCAGCAGTTTACAGGAGAACTATGGCTACACCTTC
TRBV12-3/TRBV12-4	few	-	TRBJ1-2	CASSPFQGYGYTF	TGTGCCAGCAGTCCATTCCAGGGTTATGGCTACACCTTC
TRBV12-3/TRBV12-4	few	TRBD1	TRBJ1-2	CASSLDRGGYGYTF	TGTGCCAGCAGTTTAGACAGGGGAGGCTATGGCTACACCTTC
TRBV12-3/TRBV12-4	large	-	TRBJ1-2	CASSSYPTRDGAYYGYTF	TGTGCCAGCAGTTCATACCCCACAAGGGACGGAGCTTATTATGGCTACACCTTC
TRBV12-3/TRBV12-4	medium-sized	-	TRBJ1-2	CASSFLDYGYTF	TGTGCCAGCAGTTTCCTAGACTATGGCTACACCTTC
TRBV12-3/TRBV12-4	large	TRBD1	TRBJ1-2	CASSRTGQYGYTF	TGTGCCAGCAGTCGGACAGGGCAATATGGCTACACCTTC
TRBV12-3/TRBV12-4	medium-sized	TRBD1	TRBJ1-2	CASSTRDRSSYGYTF	TGTGCCAGCAGCACGCGGGACAGGTCAAGCTATGGCTACACCTTC
TRBV12-3/TRBV12-4	medium-sized	-	TRBJ1-2	CASSLEGRYRYGYTF	TGTGCCAGCAGTTTAGAGGGTCGGTACCGCTATGGCTACACCTTC
TRBV12-3/TRBV12-4	large	-	TRBJ1-2	CASSPTNAIYGYTF	TGTGCCAGCAGCCCCACCAACGCGATCTATGGCTACACCTTC
TRBV12-3/TRBV12-4	large	-	TRBJ1-2	CASSRNTGSHGYTF	TGTGCCAGCAGTCGAAACACAGGGTCCCATGGCTACACCTTC
TRBV12-3/TRBV12-4	medium-sized	-	TRBJ1-2	CASYNDRLGYTF	TGTGCCAGCTATAACGACCGACTTGGCTACACCTTC
TRBV12-3/TRBV12-4	medium-sized	-	TRBJ1-2	CASKLAANYGYTF	TGTGCCAGCAAGCTGGCGGCTAACTATGGCTACACCTTC
TRBV12-3/TRBV12-4	-	TRBD1	TRBJ1-2	CASSLRGQARGGYGYTF	TGTGCCAGCAGTTTGAGGGGACAGGCTAGAGGTGGCTATGGCTACACCTTC
TRBV12-3/TRBV12-4	large	TRBD1	TRBJ1-2	CASSVGQGYGYTF	TGTGCCAGCAGCGTGGGACAGGGCTATGGCTACACCTTC
TRBV12-3/TRBV12-4	medium-sized	-	TRBJ1-2	CASSVPGINYGYTF	TGTGCCAGCAGTGTTCCTGGTATTAACTATGGCTACACCTTC
TRBV12-3/TRBV12-4	medium-sized	-	TRBJ1-2	CASSSPIAQGEGYTF	TGTGCCAGCAGTTCCCCTATAGCACAGGGTGAGGGCTACACCTTC
TRBV12-3/TRBV12-4	few	TRBD1	TRBJ1-2	CASSLGDRGGYGYTF	TGTGCCAGCAGTTTAGGGGACAGGGGAGGCTATGGCTACACCTTC
TRBV12-3/TRBV12-4	medium-sized	TRBD1	TRBJ1-2	CASSSNRGGGYGYTF	TGTGCCAGCAGTTCAAACAGGGGAGGAGGCTATGGCTACACCTTC
TRBV12-3/TRBV12-4	medium-sized	-	TRBJ1-2	CASRLQGSGYGYTF	TGTGCCAGCAGGCTACAGGGCTCGGGCTATGGCTACACCTTC
TRBV12-3/TRBV12-4	medium-sized	-	TRBJ1-2	CASSLSAELGGYTF	TGTGCCAGCAGTTTGAGTGCGGAACTGGGAGGCTACACCTTC
TRBV12-3/TRBV12-4	medium-sized	-	TRBJ1-2	CASSRGINYGYTF	TGTGCCAGCAGTCGGGGAATTAACTATGGCTACACCTTC
TRBV12-3/TRBV12-4	medium-sized	-	TRBJ1-2	CASSSPGNYGYTF	TGTGCCAGCAGTTCCCCAGGGAACTATGGCTACACCTTC
TRBV12-3/TRBV12-4	medium-sized	-	TRBJ1-2	CASSLREGYGYTF	TGTGCCAGCAGTTTACGCGAAGGCTATGGCTACACCTTC
TRBV12-3/TRBV12-4	medium-sized	TRBD1	TRBJ1-2	CASQQGRGYGYTF	TGTGCCTCACAACAGGGGAGGGGATATGGCTACACCTTC
TRBV12-3/TRBV12-4	medium-sized	-	TRBJ1-2	CASSFLNREGYGYTF	TGTGCCAGCAGTTTTCTCAACAGGGAGGGCTATGGCTACACCTTC
TRBV12-3/TRBV12-4	medium-sized	-	TRBJ1-2	CASRRGDGYTF	TGTGCCAGCAGGCGAGGGGATGGCTACACCTTC
TRBV12-3/TRBV12-4	-	-	TRBJ1-2	CASSFVGQEYGYTF	TGTGCCAGCAGTTTCGTGGGACAAGAATATGGCTACACCTTC
TRBV12-3/TRBV12-4	medium-sized	-	TRBJ1-2	CASSLQGGRDGGYTF	TGTGCCAGCAGTTTACAAGGAGGGCGGGACGGCGGCTACACCTTC
TRBV12-3/TRBV12-4	medium-sized	-	TRBJ1-2	CASAPGQGYGYTF	TGTGCCAGCGCCCCTGGACAAGGATATGGCTACACCTTC
TRBV12-3/TRBV12-4	medium-sized	-	TRBJ1-2	CASTLTGGNYGYTF	TGTGCCAGCACCTTAACGGGAGGAAACTATGGCTACACCTTC
TRBV12-3/TRBV12-4	medium-sized	-	TRBJ1-2	CASSPRWDRPLDYGYTF	TGTGCCAGCAGTCCGCGATGGGACCGTCCCTTAGACTATGGCTACACCTTC
TRBV12-3/TRBV12-4	large	TRBD1	TRBJ1-2	CASSLGDRGFGYTF	TGTGCCAGCAGTTTAGGGGACAGGGGCTTTGGCTACACCTTC
TRBV12-3/TRBV12-4	-	TRBD1	TRBJ1-2	CASSIRDRENGYTF	TGTGCCAGCAGCATCAGGGACAGGGAGAATGGCTACACCTTC
TRBV12-3/TRBV12-4	medium-sized	-	TRBJ1-2	CASSLAGKGYGYTF	TGTGCCAGCAGTTTAGCGGGAAAGGGCTATGGCTACACCTTC
TRBV12-3/TRBV12-4	medium-sized	-	TRBJ1-2	CASSAAPTRGYTF	TGTGCCAGCAGCGCCGCCCCGACCCGAGGCTACACCTTC
TRBV12-3/TRBV12-4	medium-sized	-	TRBJ1-2	CASSLGLVGYTF	TGTGCCAGCAGTTTAGGGTTGGTTGGCTACACCTTC
TRBV12-3/TRBV12-4	medium-sized	-	TRBJ1-2	CASSLTGAGYTF	TGTGCCAGCAGTTTGACCGGGGCTGGCTACACCTTC
TRBV12-3/TRBV12-4	large	-	TRBJ1-2	CASSLVVGSSYGYTF	TGTGCCAGCAGTTTAGTGGTAGGAAGCTCTTATGGCTACACCTTC